The rows below give T cell receptor beta chains drawn from one sample of a study of technical replicates of blood from a few donors. Here immunoSEQ multiplex PCR was the method, and the copy in TCRdb shows in-frame clones only, minus some. The sample has tens of thousands of clones, around 94% seen once. Source material: T cells isolated from PBMCs. Every receptor here comes from a human donor in good health. The conserved cysteine and the conserved F or W are not part of the CDR3 here.

len,v_gene,j_gene,CDR3aa
13,TRBV6-1,TRBJ2-1,ASSEEAAKYNEQF
13,TRBV15,TRBJ1-5,ATSRDLGKSQPQH
14,TRBV30,TRBJ2-7,AFRTLGGDNSYEQY
13,TRBV4-1,TRBJ1-1,ASSLKGRGLAEAF
10,TRBV29-1,TRBJ1-1,SVDSLNTEAF
13,TRBV5-6,TRBJ1-1,ASSWVRQGNTEAF
12,TRBV19,TRBJ2-7,ASSISGGTYEQY
13,TRBV28,TRBJ2-5,ASSNDRGLEETQY
13,TRBV4-1,TRBJ2-7,ASSRLGQGSYEQY
15,TRBV19,TRBJ2-1,ASSIDRTDSSYNEQF
12,TRBV7-9,TRBJ2-5,ASSLDRGIETQY
12,TRBV6-1,TRBJ2-1,ASGGLAGDVEQF
12,TRBV19,TRBJ1-1,ASSITSMNTEAF
10,TRBV29-1,TRBJ2-1,SGQGIGHEQF
11,TRBV5-6,TRBJ2-5,ASSLAQGETQY
12,TRBV5-1,TRBJ2-5,ASSGTAGRETQY
13,TRBV19,TRBJ2-2,ASSIDGTNTGELF
12,TRBV7-9,TRBJ1-1,ASSLEGASTEAF
9,TRBV20-1,TRBJ1-1,SARRTVQAF
11,TRBV10-1,TRBJ1-2,ASSESEGAGYT
13,TRBV11-2,TRBJ1-1,ASSHLRQGRAEAF
11,TRBV29-1,TRBJ1-1,SVETPTGSEAF
12,TRBV5-1,TRBJ2-2,ASSSGRVAGELF
12,TRBV28,TRBJ1-1,ASSSQGMNTEAF